This record covers a single T cell receptor (beta chain). The sample is drawn from a study of blood T cell repertoires in COVID-19. Study-level background: COVID-19 samples collected from the United States, Italy and Spain covered acute and convalescent phases. Sources were T cells, B-cell-depleted T cells, or PBMCs; the material itself was cDNA or gDNA.

Seattle participants joined during active infection and were tracked over time. In the original workflow: Reference gene primers were amplified, and this amplification served to estimate nucleated cell counts. The repertoire was sequenced with immunoSEQ multiplex PCR; TCRdb's copy has only in-frame clones and lacks some. V, J and clone size are those of that table, while D and trimming were read from the DNA. The repertoire holds fewer than 250,000 clones, with approximately 80% as singletons. The CDR3 loop spans 14 amino acids. With 3 bases removed from V and 1 base from J, the gap between germline ends came to 9 bases. Germline V gene lookup returns CDR1 MNHEY and CDR2 SMNVEV (reference sequence).

V and J are TRBV27 and TRBJ1-1; perhaps TRBD1 as D (5 bases). Sample: peripheral blood. This sequence was found in a woman older than 75 with COVID-19, enrolled during active disease. CDR3 sequence: CASSFGRENTEAFF. The CDR3, as DNA: TGTGCCAGCAGTTTTGGCAGGGAGAACACTGAAGCTTTCTTT.